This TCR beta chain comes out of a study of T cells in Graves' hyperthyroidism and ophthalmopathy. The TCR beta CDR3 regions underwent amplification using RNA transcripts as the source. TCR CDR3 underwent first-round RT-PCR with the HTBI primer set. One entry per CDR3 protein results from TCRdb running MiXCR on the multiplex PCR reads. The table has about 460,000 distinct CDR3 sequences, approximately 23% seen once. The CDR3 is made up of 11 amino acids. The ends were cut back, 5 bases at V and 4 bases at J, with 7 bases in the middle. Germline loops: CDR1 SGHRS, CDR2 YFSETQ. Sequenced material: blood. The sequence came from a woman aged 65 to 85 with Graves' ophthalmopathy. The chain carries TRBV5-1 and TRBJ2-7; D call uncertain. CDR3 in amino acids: CASRREYEQYF. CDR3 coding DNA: TGCGCCAGCAGACGAGAGTACGAGCAGTACTTC.